Detailed here is one T cell receptor beta chain. This specimen belongs to a study of OX40 agonist ivuxolimab in advanced cancers. The assay was immunoSEQ multiplex PCR, and TCRdb's table has in-frame clones only and misses some. The data contain 50,000 to 65,000 clones, around nine tenths of them singletons. CDR1 is MNHEY, CDR2 SVGAGI, per germline. V shed 4 bases and J 4 bases; nucleotides not matched to a gene: 7. The CDR3 contains 16 residues. Specimen: CD4+ or CD8+ T cells sorted from blood, collected in a trial of the OX40 agonist ivuxolimab. The chain links TRBV6-5 to TRBJ2-3, with 11 nucleotides matching TRBD2. The source of this sequence is an adult with an advanced solid tumor such as melanoma, head and neck, liver or kidney cancer. CDR3 nucleotide sequence: TGTGCCAGCAGTTGGTTAGCGGGAGGGCCCGCAGATACGCAGTATTTT. Encoded protein: CASSWLAGGPADTQYF.